These T cell receptor beta chains were read from a single sample in a study of OX40 agonist ivuxolimab in advanced cancers. Produced via immunoSEQ multiplex PCR; TCRdb's table is partial and in-frame only. The data hold around 18,000 clones, with about 90% observed a single time. Specimen: CD4+ or CD8+ T cells sorted from blood, collected in a trial of the OX40 agonist ivuxolimab. Receptor source: an adult with an advanced solid tumor such as melanoma, head and neck, liver or kidney cancer. Each CDR3 is given without its conserved first and last residue. Each record gives: clone size, V gene, CDR3 protein. Only some rows state a clone size, as once, few, many or a class for expanded clones.

abundance: .; v_gene: TRBV18; CDR3aa: ASSQAGTSLYEQY
abundance: .; v_gene: TRBV11-3; CDR3aa: ASSLRSSGYNEQF
abundance: .; v_gene: TRBV28; CDR3aa: ASSITQAYEQY
abundance: .; v_gene: TRBV5-4; CDR3aa: ASSIEGLGANVLT
abundance: .; v_gene: TRBV5-1; CDR3aa: ASSGPGTANYGYT
abundance: .; v_gene: TRBV14; CDR3aa: ASSQGQSFGNTIY
abundance: .; v_gene: TRBV19; CDR3aa: ASSTGLAGVWDTQY
abundance: .; v_gene: TRBV29-1; CDR3aa: SVGQLNTEAF
abundance: few; v_gene: TRBV11-2; CDR3aa: ASSLGGNWEQY
abundance: .; v_gene: TRBV6-6; CDR3aa: ASSSGQGYHEQY
abundance: .; v_gene: TRBV30; CDR3aa: AWTPPTSGINEQF
abundance: .; v_gene: TRBV10-2; CDR3aa: ASSDGRGGQPQH
abundance: .; v_gene: TRBV27; CDR3aa: ARTPGLAKRIAKNIQY
abundance: .; v_gene: TRBV7-8; CDR3aa: ASSLAGGVMETQY
abundance: .; v_gene: TRBV4-3; CDR3aa: ASRRSYTGELF
abundance: .; v_gene: TRBV19; CDR3aa: ASSELASYNEQF
abundance: .; v_gene: TRBV5-6; CDR3aa: ASSLTGRPYEQY
abundance: once; v_gene: TRBV7-2; CDR3aa: ASSPRTSGAYNEQF
abundance: .; v_gene: TRBV6-6; CDR3aa: ASSYVGLVTDTQY
abundance: once; v_gene: TRBV5-8; CDR3aa: ASSLGLAGSYEQY
abundance: once; v_gene: TRBV5-6; CDR3aa: ASSHGHSGELF
abundance: .; v_gene: TRBV6-5; CDR3aa: ASKRDVGSGYT
abundance: .; v_gene: TRBV7-9; CDR3aa: ASSFGQIDNGQF
abundance: .; v_gene: TRBV14; CDR3aa: ASSQGRYEQY
abundance: once; v_gene: TRBV28; CDR3aa: ASSSLYLGGFLSYEQY
abundance: .; v_gene: TRBV25-1; CDR3aa: ASSALRGVGAGELF
abundance: .; v_gene: TRBV27; CDR3aa: ASSPNQVLNEKLF
abundance: once; v_gene: TRBV4-1; CDR3aa: ASSPGTGNQPQH
abundance: .; v_gene: TRBV27; CDR3aa: ASSLVTSGYNEQF
abundance: .; v_gene: TRBV6-5; CDR3aa: ASTGRGYEQY
abundance: .; v_gene: TRBV7-2; CDR3aa: ASTPRSGTEAF
abundance: .; v_gene: TRBV28; CDR3aa: ASTPSGGGNTGELF
abundance: .; v_gene: TRBV27; CDR3aa: ASSSIVTGRDGGSSYNEQF
abundance: .; v_gene: TRBV7-8; CDR3aa: ASSFLAGGDYNEQF
abundance: few; v_gene: TRBV13; CDR3aa: ASSLETDVGTQY
abundance: .; v_gene: TRBV4-3; CDR3aa: ASSQDTGAGANVLT
abundance: .; v_gene: TRBV10-3; CDR3aa: AAGDGRITEAF
abundance: .; v_gene: TRBV27; CDR3aa: ASSLGAHQPQH
abundance: once; v_gene: TRBV2; CDR3aa: ASSLRDRVEKLF
abundance: .; v_gene: TRBV7-9; CDR3aa: ASSSGDGYT
abundance: .; v_gene: TRBV9; CDR3aa: ASSAGTSSYNEQF
abundance: .; v_gene: TRBV18; CDR3aa: ASSSGGHEQY
abundance: .; v_gene: TRBV27; CDR3aa: ASSLSQDGTEAF
abundance: .; v_gene: TRBV7-2; CDR3aa: ASSPTSGRYNEQF
abundance: large; v_gene: TRBV28; CDR3aa: ASRLLVGTAYEQY
abundance: .; v_gene: TRBV5-1; CDR3aa: ASSLVPQGALGETQY
abundance: .; v_gene: TRBV7-9; CDR3aa: ASSLAVTSGTYEQY
abundance: .; v_gene: TRBV28; CDR3aa: ASSLDGVQPQH
abundance: .; v_gene: TRBV21-1; CDR3aa: ASIPTSSYEQY
abundance: .; v_gene: TRBV9; CDR3aa: ASSLGLAGFLGNEQF
abundance: .; v_gene: TRBV10-1; CDR3aa: ASSESTRLDTQY
abundance: .; v_gene: TRBV4-1; CDR3aa: ASSQEREGPYEQY
abundance: .; v_gene: TRBV27; CDR3aa: ASSLFPSYEQY
abundance: .; v_gene: TRBV4-1; CDR3aa: ASSRQGATGELF
abundance: once; v_gene: TRBV28; CDR3aa: ASWPRAGVGEKLF
abundance: .; v_gene: TRBV11-2; CDR3aa: ASSLDFSSYNEQF
abundance: few; v_gene: TRBV7-9; CDR3aa: ASSLGSEKNTEAF
abundance: .; v_gene: TRBV4-1; CDR3aa: ASSQDPGNNEQF
abundance: .; v_gene: TRBV19; CDR3aa: ASSILYGGANVLT
abundance: .; v_gene: TRBV6-5; CDR3aa: ASSDRGPHGYT